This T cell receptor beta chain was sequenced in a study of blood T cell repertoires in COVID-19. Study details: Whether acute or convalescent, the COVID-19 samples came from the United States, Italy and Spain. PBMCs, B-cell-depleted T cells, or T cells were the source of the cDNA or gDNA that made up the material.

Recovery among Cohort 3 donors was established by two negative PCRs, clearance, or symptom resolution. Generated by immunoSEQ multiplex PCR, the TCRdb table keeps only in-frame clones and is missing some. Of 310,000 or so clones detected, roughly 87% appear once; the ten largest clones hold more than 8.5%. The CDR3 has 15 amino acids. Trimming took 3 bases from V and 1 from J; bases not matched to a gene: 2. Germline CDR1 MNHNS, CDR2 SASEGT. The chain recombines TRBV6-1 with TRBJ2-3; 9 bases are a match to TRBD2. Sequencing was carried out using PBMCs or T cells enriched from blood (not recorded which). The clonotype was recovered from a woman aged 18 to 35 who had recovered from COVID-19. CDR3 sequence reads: CASSDERGGTDTQYF. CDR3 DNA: TGTGCCAGCAGTGACGAGCGGGGGGGCACAGATACGCAGTATTTT.